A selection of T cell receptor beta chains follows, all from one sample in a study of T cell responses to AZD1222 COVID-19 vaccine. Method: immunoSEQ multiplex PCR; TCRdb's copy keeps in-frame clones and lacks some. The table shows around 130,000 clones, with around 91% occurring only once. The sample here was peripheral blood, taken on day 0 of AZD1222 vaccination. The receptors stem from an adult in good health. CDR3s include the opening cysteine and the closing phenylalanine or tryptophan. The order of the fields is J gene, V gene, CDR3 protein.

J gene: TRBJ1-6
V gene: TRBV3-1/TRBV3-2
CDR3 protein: CASSPGVGSPLHF

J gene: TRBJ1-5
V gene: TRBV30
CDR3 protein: CAWSQPTGSILRPQHF

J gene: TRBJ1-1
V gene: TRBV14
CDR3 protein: CASSQRRMNTEAFF

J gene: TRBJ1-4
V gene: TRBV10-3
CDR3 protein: CAISVVGGEKLFF

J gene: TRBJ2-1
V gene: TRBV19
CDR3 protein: CASSPRRGTSGINEQFF

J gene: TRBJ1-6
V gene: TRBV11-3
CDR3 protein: CASSPDSFRGPLHF

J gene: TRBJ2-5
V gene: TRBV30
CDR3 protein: CAWSEGGETQYF

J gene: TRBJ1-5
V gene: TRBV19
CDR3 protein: CASSGTGNQPQHF

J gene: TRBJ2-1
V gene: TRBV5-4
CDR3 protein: CASSLATGDWGADEQFF

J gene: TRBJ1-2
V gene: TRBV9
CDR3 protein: CASSPRQGQRGYTF

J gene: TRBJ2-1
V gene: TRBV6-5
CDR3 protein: CASMRRGGSEQFF

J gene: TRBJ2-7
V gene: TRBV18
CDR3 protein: CASSPTGYEQYF

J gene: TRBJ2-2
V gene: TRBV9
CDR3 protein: CASSVAGGTGELFF

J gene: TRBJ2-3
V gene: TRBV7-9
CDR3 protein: CASSPGGRSTDTQYF

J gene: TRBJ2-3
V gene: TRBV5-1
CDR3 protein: CASSLGRDTDTQYF

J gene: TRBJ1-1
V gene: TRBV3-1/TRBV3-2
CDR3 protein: CASRNQGANTEAFF

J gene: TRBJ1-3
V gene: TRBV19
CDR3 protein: CASRQLSATSGNTIYF

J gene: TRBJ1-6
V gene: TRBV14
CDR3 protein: CASSQVSGDSPLHF

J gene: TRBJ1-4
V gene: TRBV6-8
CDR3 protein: CASSYARGLFF

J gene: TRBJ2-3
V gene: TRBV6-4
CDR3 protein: CASSSGHGTDTQYF

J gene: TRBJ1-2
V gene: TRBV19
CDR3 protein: CASARQGWSGYTF

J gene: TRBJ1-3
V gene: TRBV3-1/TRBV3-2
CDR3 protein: CASSQAPLQGRGNTIYF

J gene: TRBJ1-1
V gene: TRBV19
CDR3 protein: CASSRTGGYTEAFF

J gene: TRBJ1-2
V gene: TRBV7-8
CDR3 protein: CASSLTGTYGYTF

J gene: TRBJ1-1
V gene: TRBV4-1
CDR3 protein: CASSQDGGPNTEAFF

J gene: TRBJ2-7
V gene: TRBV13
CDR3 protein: CASSLGQGRGYEQYF

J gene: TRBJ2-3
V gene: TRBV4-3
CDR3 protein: CASSQGGSTDTQYF

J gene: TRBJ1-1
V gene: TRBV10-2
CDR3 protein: CASSESTGENTEAFF

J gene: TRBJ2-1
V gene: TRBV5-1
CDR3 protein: CASSQATGGVYNEQFF

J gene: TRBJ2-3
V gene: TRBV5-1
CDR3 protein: CASSPGWGGGGAGDTQYF

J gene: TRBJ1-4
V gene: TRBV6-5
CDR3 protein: CASSIGQAEKLFF

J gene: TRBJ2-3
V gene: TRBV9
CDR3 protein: CASSATGGTTDTQYF

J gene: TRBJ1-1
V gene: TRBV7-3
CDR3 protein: CASSHTGQGTNTEAFF

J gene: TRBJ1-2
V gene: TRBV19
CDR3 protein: CASRGYGYTF

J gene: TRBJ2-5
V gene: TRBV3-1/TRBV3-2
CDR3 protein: CASSQGGAGGRETQYF

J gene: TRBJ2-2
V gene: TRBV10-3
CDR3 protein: CATHRDLTGELFF

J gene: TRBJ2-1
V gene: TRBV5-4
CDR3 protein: CASSPDVGGGGGYNEQFF

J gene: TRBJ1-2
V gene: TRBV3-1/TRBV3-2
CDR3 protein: CASSPWARDGYTF

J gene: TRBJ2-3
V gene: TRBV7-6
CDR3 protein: CASTIGASPARGDTQYF

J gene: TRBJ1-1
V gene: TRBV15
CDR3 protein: CATSRDRWFGTEAFF

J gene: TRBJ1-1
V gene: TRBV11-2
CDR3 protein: CASSPDRGGTFF

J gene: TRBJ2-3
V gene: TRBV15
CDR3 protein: CATSRAPDTNTDTQYF

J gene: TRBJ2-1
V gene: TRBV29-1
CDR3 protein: CSVDEPLGVGEQFF

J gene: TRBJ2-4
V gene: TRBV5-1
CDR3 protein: CASSLVTGSEGIQYF

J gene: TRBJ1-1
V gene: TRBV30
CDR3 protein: CAWRAPQSNTEAFF

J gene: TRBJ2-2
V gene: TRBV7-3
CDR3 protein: CASSSYSGANTGELFF

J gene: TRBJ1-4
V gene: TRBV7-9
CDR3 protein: CASSPPSGGEKLFF

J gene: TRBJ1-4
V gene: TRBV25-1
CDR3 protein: CASSGSTGGREKLFF

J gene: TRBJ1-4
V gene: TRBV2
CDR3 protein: CATQGQRNEKLFF

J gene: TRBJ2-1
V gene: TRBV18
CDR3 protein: CASSPRTSGLGNEQFF

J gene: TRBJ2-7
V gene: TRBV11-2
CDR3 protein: CASSLGPNSYEQYF

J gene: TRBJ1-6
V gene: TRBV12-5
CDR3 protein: CASGTGPVNSPLHF

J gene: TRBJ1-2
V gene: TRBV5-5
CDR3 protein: CASSMDSYGYTF

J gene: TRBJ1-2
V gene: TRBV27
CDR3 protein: CASSLRDGSPYTF